This T cell receptor beta chain was captured by sequencing in a study of T cells in Graves' hyperthyroidism and ophthalmopathy. Overall study results and limits: Blood held most thyroid clonotypes expanded above 0.001 frequency.

The authors deemed Graves' hyperthyroidism stable absent ophthalmopathy progression within 18 months. This clonotype was observed a few times. Antigen: not known. The V segment lost 6 bases and the J segment 1 base; nucleotides outside the gene matches: 7. The CDR3 sequence is 15 residues long. Germline CDR1 MNHNS, CDR2 SASEGT. Regions amplified from RNA transcripts were the TCR beta CDR3 regions. The HTBI primer set was used in a first-round RT-PCR of the TCR CDR3. TCRdb reanalysed the multiplex PCR reads using MiXCR and keeps one entry per CDR3 protein. Here the sample spans 350,000 to 400,000 distinct CDR3 sequences, approximately 15% being singletons.

This sequence originates from a woman between 25 and 40 years old with Graves' hyperthyroidism. V gene TRBV6-1 combines with J gene TRBJ2-7, with 9 positions matching TRBD1. Material: blood. The CDR3 DNA sequence: TGTGCCAGCAGCCGGACAGGGGCCTCATCCTACGAGCAGTACTTC. It translates to CASSRTGASSYEQYF.